What follows are 19 T cell receptor beta chains derived from one specimen sequenced in a study of T cell responses to AZD1222 COVID-19 vaccine. Clones were sequenced by immunoSEQ multiplex PCR, and TCRdb holds only the in-frame ones, with some missing. The data show more than 75,000 clones, around 82% seen once. Sequences were derived from peripheral blood, sampled 28 days after the second AZD1222 dose. These receptors were taken from an adult who received the AZD1222 COVID-19 vaccine.

V usage is TRBV2 and J usage is TRBJ1-1; D is undetermined. V lost 7 bases, J lost 0 bases, and 9 bases lay in between. CDR3 length: 13 residues. CDR1 SNHLY and CDR2 FYNNEI come from the germline V gene. The CDR3 nucleotides are TGTGCCAGCAACGCCAACATGAACACTGAAGCTTTCTTT. Its protein product is CASNANMNTEAFF.

The rearrangement links TRBV21-1 to TRBJ2-7; TRBD2, as called in the table, went unchecked against the DNA. TRBV21-1 counts as a pseudogene. The CDR3 has 15 amino acids. Here the CDR3 DNA reads TGTGCCAGCAGCAAAGAACGGGTTCGGCTACGCGAGCAGTACTTC. It is translated as CASSKERVRLREQYF.

This clone was counted only a few times. The chain carries TRBV10-3 and TRBJ2-2, with a tentative D call TRBD1 (6 bases). The V and J ends lost 0 bases and 2 bases respectively, with 13 bases between them. The CDR3 totals 17 residues. Germline CDR1 reads ENHRY; CDR2 reads SYGVKD. The CDR3 reads CAISESGAGANTGELFF. The CDR3 DNA reads as TGTGCCATCAGTGAGTCGGGGGCAGGGGCCAACACCGGGGAGCTGTTTTTT.

The rearrangement joins TRBV7-9 to TRBJ2-3, with TRBD2 matching over 10 bases. Germline assignment: CDR1 SEHNR and CDR2 FQNEAQ (reference sequence). CDR3 length: 17 residues. The V and J ends lost 8 bases and 2 bases, in that order; junction bases with no gene match: 13. This CDR3 reads CASFLAGDWTYTDTQYF. DNA of the CDR3: TGTGCCAGCTTCCTAGCGGGAGATTGGACCTACACAGATACGCAGTATTTT.

DNA for the CDR3: TGTGCCAGCAGCCAAGTTGTGAACACTGAAGCTTTCTTT. The encoded protein is CASSQVVNTEAFF. This chain uses TRBV3-1 (or the pseudogene TRBV3-2) with TRBJ1-1; D remains unclear. Trimming removed 1 base from V and 0 bases from J, with 3 bases in between. The CDR3 length is 13 residues. The germline CDR1 and CDR2 sequences are LGHDT and YNNKEL (reference sequence).

The genes are TRBV6-2 or TRBV6-3 and TRBJ2-7; D is unclear. This CDR3 has 12 amino acids. Germline assignment: CDR1 MNHEY and CDR2 SVGEGT. V dropped 6 bases and J dropped 0 bases, with 6 bases sitting between them. CDR3 in amino acids: CASSRPSYEQYF. The CDR3, as DNA: TGTGCCAGCAGCCGACCCTCCTACGAGCAGTACTTC.

This sequence joins TRBV7-3 and TRBJ1-1, with D perhaps matching TRBD1 (5 bases). CDR1 is SGHTA and CDR2 is FQGTGA in the germline V gene. Trimming shortened V by 4 bases and J by 0 bases, and 12 bases separated the two germline ends. The CDR3 length is 15 residues. The CDR3 nucleotides are TGTGCCAGCAGCTGGACCAGGGAAATGAACACTGAAGCTTTCTTT. Protein: CASSWTREMNTEAFF.

V usage is TRBV28 and J usage is TRBJ1-5, with 7 bases that match TRBD1. CDR1 MDHEN and CDR2 SYDVKM come from the germline V gene. The CDR3 is 13 residues long. With 8 bases clipped from V and 2 bases from J, the junction kept 3 bases outside the gene matches. CDR3 region: CASAGGGNQPQHF. CDR3 in DNA: TGTGCCAGCGCAGGGGGGGGCAATCAGCCCCAGCATTTT.

This sequence joins TRBV4-3 and TRBJ2-3; D is possibly TRBD2 (7 bases). CDR1 is LGHNA and CDR2 is YSLEER in the germline V gene. This CDR3 has 17 residues. Trimming cost V 0 bases and J 4 bases, with 17 bases left between them. CDR3: CASSQDPLGGAADTQYF. CDR3 DNA: TGCGCCAGCAGCCAAGATCCTTTAGGGGGGGCGGCAGATACGCAGTATTTT.

This clone has only a few counts. CDR3 region: CASSVKQGIPYNEQFF. DNA of the CDR3: TGTGCCAGCAGCGTTAAACAGGGGATCCCCTACAATGAGCAGTTCTTC. The gene calls are TRBV7-9 and TRBJ2-1, with 7 bases fitting TRBD1. The CDR3 totals 16 residues. J lost 2 bases, V lost 5 bases, and 9 bases had no gene match. The germline V gene has CDR1 SEHNR and CDR2 FQNEAQ (reference sequence).

The CDR3 here is CASSLWDSSYNEQFF. The CDR3 DNA is TGTGCCAGCAGCTTATGGGACAGCTCCTACAATGAGCAGTTCTTC. The rearrangement links TRBV7-3 to TRBJ2-1, with 7 bases matching TRBD1. The length of the CDR3 is 15 residues. The germline CDR1 and CDR2 sequences are SGHTA and FQGTGA. V lost 2 bases and J lost 0; bases outside the gene matches: 1.

This chain joins TRBV5-6 and TRBJ2-1, with a possible D match to TRBD2 (5 bases). Germline V CDR1 and CDR2: SGHDT, YYEEEE. CDR3 length equals 13 residues. V was clipped by 4 bases and J by 9 bases, with 14 bases between them. The CDR3 coding sequence is TGTGCCAGCAGCCCGGACTGGGGTGGTGAGCAGTTCTTC. Its translation: CASSPDWGGEQFF.

The V gene is TRBV7-2, the J gene TRBJ1-1; the D is unclear. V was clipped by 5 bases and J by 0 bases, with 7 bases between them. CDR1 is SGHTA and CDR2 is FQGNSA in the germline V gene. CDR3 size: 13 residues. CDR3 sequence: CASSPRVNTEAFF. The CDR3 DNA is TGTGCCAGCAGCCCTCGGGTGAACACTGAAGCTTTCTTT.

V and J are TRBV3-1 (or the pseudogene TRBV3-2) and TRBJ1-5, with D possibly TRBD1 on 5 matching bases. Germline V CDR1 and CDR2: LGHDT, YNNKEL (reference sequence). There are 16 residues in the CDR3. Trimming cost V 0 bases and J 1 base, with 10 bases left between them. The CDR3 loop reads CASSQDQGVSNQPQHF. The CDR3 nucleotides read TGTGCCAGCAGCCAAGATCAAGGGGTAAGCAATCAGCCCCAGCATTTT.

The chain couples TRBV24-1 to TRBJ2-7; TRBD1 matches 7 bases. CDR3 length equals 15 residues. Trimming took 5 bases from V and 0 from J; bases not matched to a gene: 6. The germline CDR1 and CDR2 sequences are KGHDR and SFDVKD. The CDR3 sequence: CATSGSAGGSYEQYF. The CDR3 DNA is TGTGCCACCAGTGGATCGGCAGGGGGCTCCTACGAGCAGTACTTC.

This sequence joins TRBV7-8 and TRBJ1-2; D unclear. This CDR3 is 14 amino acids long. Germline V gives CDR1 SGHVS, CDR2 FQNEAQ. Trimming left V 5 bases short and J 5 bases short, with 15 bases between. CDR3 sequence (DNA): TGTGCCAGCAGCCCCCGGGAGGAGGAGTATGGCTACACCTTC. Translating gives CASSPREEEYGYTF.

The chain combines TRBV25-1 with TRBJ2-1; 10 positions match TRBD2. CDR3 length: 15 residues. Germline CDR1 MGHDK, CDR2 SYGVNS. Trimming removed 5 bases from V and 8 bases from J; junction bases left unmatched: 9. In DNA form, the CDR3 reads TGTGCCAGCAGTCCCGCTAGCGGGAGTAGGGATGAGCAGTTCTTC. Protein product: CASSPASGSRDEQFF.

V gene TRBV4-1 combines with J gene TRBJ1-5; D remains unclear. The germline V gene has CDR1 MGHRA and CDR2 YSYEKL. The CDR3 totals 13 residues. The V and J ends lost 4 bases and 4 bases respectively, with 8 bases between them. In nucleotides, the CDR3 is TGCGCCAGCAGCCCTAGCCCGAATCAGCCCCAGCATTTT. The encoded protein is CASSPSPNQPQHF.

The chain links TRBV7-2 to TRBJ2-7; 13 nucleotides align to TRBD2. CDR3 size: 16 residues. The V and J ends lost 1 base and 2 bases, in that order; junction bases with no gene match: 2. Germline values: CDR1 SGHTA, CDR2 FQGNSA. CDR3 sequence: CASSLEGTSGTYEQYF. The CDR3, as DNA: TGTGCCAGCAGCTTAGAGGGGACTAGCGGGACCTACGAGCAGTACTTC. Using reference TRBV7-2 and TRBJ2-7 for the parts outside the CDR3, the full variable domain is GAGVSQSPSNKVTEKGKDVELRCDPISGHTALYWYRQSLGQGLEFLIYFQGNSAPDKSGLPSDRFSAERTGGSVSTLTIQRTQQEDSAVYLCASSLEGTSGTYEQYFGPGTRLTVT.